The 21 T cell receptor beta chains below come from one sample, sequenced in a study of CD8 T cells in Susac syndrome. Random hexamers were used to reverse transcribe an amount of roughly 0.5 to 1 ug RNA. Via MiXCR, TCRdb re-called the immunoSEQ multiplex PCR reads, giving one row per CDR3 protein. The repertoire consists of about 200,000 distinct CDR3 sequences, with 95% occurring once and the leading ten covering 0.1%. The sequenced material came from CD4+ T cells from PBMCs. These receptors came from a human donor in good health.

This chain connects TRBV24-1 to TRBJ2-2, with D tentatively TRBD2 (5 bases). CDR1 is KGHDR and CDR2 is SFDVKD in the germline V gene. This CDR3 comprises 15 residues. Trimming cost V 5 bases and J 0 bases, with 9 bases left between them. In nucleotides, the CDR3 is TGTGCCACCAGTGCGCTAGCATCGAACACCGGGGAGCTGTTTTTT. Translation: CATSALASNTGELFF.

The chain joins TRBV29-1 to TRBJ1-6, with 9 bases aligning to TRBD1. Per the germline V gene, CDR1 is SQVTM and CDR2 is ANQGSEA. J lost 9 bases, V lost 5 bases, and 5 bases had no gene match. The CDR3 length is 13 residues. The CDR3 here is CSVSTGGGSPLHF. In nucleotides, the CDR3 is TGCAGCGTTTCGACAGGGGGGGGTTCACCCCTCCACTTT. Using reference TRBV29-1 and TRBJ1-6 for the parts outside the CDR3, the full variable domain is SAVISQKPSRDICQRGTSLTIQCQVDSQVTMMFWYRQQPGQSLTLIATANQGSEATYESGFVIDKFPISRPNLTFSTLTVSNMSPEDSSIYLCSVSTGGGSPLHFGNGTRLTVT.

The CDR3 loop reads CATSDSRRPGHNEQFF. The DNA of the CDR3 is TGTGCCACCAGTGATTCGCGGCGGCCAGGCCACAATGAGCAGTTCTTC. The chain recombines TRBV24-1 with TRBJ2-1; D not certain. Germline assignment: CDR1 KGHDR and CDR2 SFDVKD. The CDR3 extends over 16 amino acids. V dropped 2 bases and J dropped 5 bases, with 15 bases sitting between them.

The chain employs TRBV20-1 and TRBJ2-1; either TRBD1 or TRBD2 may fit D (6 bases each). V lost 2 bases, J lost 10 bases, and 18 bases lay in between. Germline V gives CDR1 DFQATT, CDR2 SNEGSKA (reference sequence). The CDR3 totals 14 residues. The CDR3 region has the DNA TGCAGTGCTAGACACTACGAGGGGGGTTGGGAGCAGTTCTTC. Encoded protein: CSARHYEGGWEQFF.

The rearrangement uses TRBV18 and TRBJ1-1, with TRBD1 as a possible D gene (6 bases). Trimming took 1 base from V and 0 from J, leaving 12 bases between them. In germline, CDR1 is KGHSH, CDR2 LQKENI. The CDR3 has 16 amino acids. The CDR3 DNA is TGTGCCAGCTCACCACAAAAGGGACACGTGAACACTGAAGCTTTCTTT. Its protein is CASSPQKGHVNTEAFF.

V usage is TRBV7-3 and J usage is TRBJ1-1; perhaps TRBD1 as D (6 bases). Deletions cut 5 bases from V and 0 bases from J, with 10 bases between. The CDR3 loop spans 14 amino acids. The V gene's germline CDR1 is SGHTA and CDR2 FQGTGA. CDR3 loop: CASSQQGMNTEAFF. In DNA form, the CDR3 reads TGTGCCAGCAGCCAACAGGGTATGAACACTGAAGCTTTCTTT.

The table lists this clonotype with a count of one. The chain links TRBV5-1 to TRBJ2-1; either TRBD1 or TRBD2 may supply D (5 bases each). Trimming left V 4 bases short and J 0 bases short, with 20 bases between. Germline lookup yields CDR1 SGHRS and CDR2 YFSETQ. The CDR3 loop spans 18 amino acids. The CDR3 nucleotides read TGCGCCAGCAGCCTTGGGGCTGTGGGGACCAGCTCCTACAATGAGCAGTTCTTC. Protein: CASSLGAVGTSSYNEQFF.

The V and J genes are TRBV6-5 and TRBJ1-2, with 7 nucleotides matching TRBD1. The germline CDR1 and CDR2 sequences are MNHEY and SVGAGI. V trimming: 2 bases; J trimming: 14 bases; junction bases outside the gene matches: 5. This CDR3 is built from 11 residues. The CDR3 nucleotides are TGTGCCAGCAGTTACGACAGGGCCCAAACCTTC. This gives the protein CASSYDRAQTF.

V and J are TRBV7-2 and TRBJ2-5, with D perhaps matching TRBD1 (5 bases). V lost 5 bases and J lost 9, with 10 bases in between. The CDR3 length is 11 residues. The germline CDR1 and CDR2 sequences are SGHTA and FQGNSA. The CDR3 region has the DNA TGTGCCAGCAGCCAATCAGGGCCCCAGTACTTC. Protein: CASSQSGPQYF.

The chain links TRBV6-4 to TRBJ1-1, with D uncertain. CDR1 and CDR2 (germline): MRHNA, SNTAGT. V gave up 0 bases and J gave up 1 base, with 3 bases separating them. There are 13 residues in the CDR3. The CDR3 nucleotides read TGTGCCAGCAGTGACTCTGGGAACACTGAAGCTTTCTTT. It specifies CASSDSGNTEAFF.

The genes are TRBV3-1 and TRBJ1-1; tentatively, D is TRBD1 (5 bases). The CDR3 runs 12 residues. Between the trimmed V and J ends, which lost 1 base and 11 bases, there was a span of 11 bases. Germline V lookup: CDR1 LGHDT, CDR2 YNNKEL (reference sequence). For the CDR3, the DNA is TGTGCCAGCAGCCAAGTTGCGGGGCCGGCTTTCTTT. Protein: CASSQVAGPAFF.

This chain connects TRBV29-1 to TRBJ2-5; D might be TRBD1 or TRBD2, each matching 6 bases. The germline gives CDR1 SQVTM, CDR2 ANQGSEA. Trimming pared 1 base from V and 5 bases from J, leaving 11 bases between. The CDR3 has 13 amino acids. CDR3 loop: CSVEVGGWETQYF. DNA for the CDR3: TGCAGCGTTGAAGTGGGGGGCTGGGAGACCCAGTACTTC.

J is TRBJ1-2 and V is TRBV29-1, with TRBD1 matching 8 bases. The ends lost 0 bases at V and 5 bases at J; junction bases unmatched: 2. The CDR3 is 13 residues long. The V gene's germline CDR1 is SQVTM and CDR2 ANQGSEA. CDR3: CSVEDRTGYGYTF. In nucleotides, the CDR3 is TGCAGCGTTGAAGATAGGACAGGGTATGGCTACACCTTC.

This chain connects TRBV6-1 to TRBJ2-3; unclear D gene. From germline, CDR1 is MNHNS and CDR2 SASEGT. This CDR3 comprises 14 residues. Trimming shortened V by 5 bases and J by 2 bases, and 11 bases separated the two germline ends. The CDR3 region has the DNA TGTGCCAGCAGTTATGCCGAATTCACAGATACGCAGTATTTT. It codes for CASSYAEFTDTQYF.

The rearrangement uses TRBV29-1 and TRBJ2-7; D might be TRBD2 (7 bases). This CDR3 region has 12 residues. Trimming left V 5 bases short and J 5 bases short, with 13 bases between. The germline V gene encodes CDR1 SQVTM and CDR2 ANQGSEA. The CDR3 protein is CSVRGALDEQYF. The CDR3 DNA reads as TGCAGCGTTCGGGGGGCGTTGGACGAGCAGTACTTC.

The chain has TRBV6-2 or TRBV6-3 and TRBJ2-7, with 9 nucleotides matching TRBD1. Losses at the gene ends were 6 bases for V and 3 bases for J; bases not matched to a gene: 12. Germline CDR1 MNHEY, CDR2 SVGEGT. The CDR3 consists of 16 residues. For the CDR3, the DNA is TGTGCCAGCAGCCCCTCTCGGGACAGGGTTATCTACGAGCAGTACTTC. Translated: CASSPSRDRVIYEQYF.

The J gene is TRBJ2-2, the V gene TRBV24-1; D not resolved. The V end was cut by 5 bases, the J end by 3 bases, with 3 bases between. The CDR3 contains 12 residues. Germline CDR1 is KGHDR and CDR2 is SFDVKD. The CDR3 sequence is CATSADTGELFF. The CDR3 DNA is TGTGCCACCAGTGCAGACACCGGGGAGCTGTTTTTT.

V is TRBV7-6 and J is TRBJ1-1; D unresolved. V was trimmed by 5 bases and J by 2 bases, leaving 9 bases between them. CDR1 and CDR2 from the germline V gene are SGHVS and FNYEAQ. The CDR3 is 13 residues long. Written as DNA, the CDR3 is TGTGCCAGCAGCATGGACGGTAACACTGAAGCTTTCTTT. Protein: CASSMDGNTEAFF.

This clonotype occurred once. The CDR3 DNA reads as TGTGCCAGCAGCTGGACGCGCGGGGTTGTTGGTGAGCAGTTCTTC. Protein product: CASSWTRGVVGEQFF. This chain links TRBV6-2 or TRBV6-3 with TRBJ2-1; D perhaps matches TRBD2 (6 bases). Between the trimmed V and J ends, which lost 6 bases and 9 bases, there was a span of 21 bases. Germline loops: CDR1 MNHEY, CDR2 SVGEGT. The CDR3 totals 15 residues.

The gene calls are TRBV30 and TRBJ2-5; weak D call: TRBD2 (5 bases). V lost 2 bases and J 2 bases, leaving 9 bases between the germline ends. This CDR3 has 13 amino acids. From germline, CDR1 is GTSNPN and CDR2 SVGIG (reference sequence). This CDR3 reads CAWSRLAQETQYF. In nucleotides, the CDR3 is TGTGCCTGGAGTCGGTTAGCGCAAGAGACCCAGTACTTC.

The chain has TRBV30 and TRBJ1-2; perhaps TRBD1 as D (5 bases). This CDR3 has 13 residues. CDR1 GTSNPN and CDR2 SVGIG come from the germline V gene (reference sequence). Deletions cut 1 base from V and 2 bases from J, with 8 bases between. This chain's CDR3 is CAWSGEGNYGYTF. In DNA form, the CDR3 reads TGTGCCTGGAGTGGAGAGGGGAACTATGGCTACACCTTC.